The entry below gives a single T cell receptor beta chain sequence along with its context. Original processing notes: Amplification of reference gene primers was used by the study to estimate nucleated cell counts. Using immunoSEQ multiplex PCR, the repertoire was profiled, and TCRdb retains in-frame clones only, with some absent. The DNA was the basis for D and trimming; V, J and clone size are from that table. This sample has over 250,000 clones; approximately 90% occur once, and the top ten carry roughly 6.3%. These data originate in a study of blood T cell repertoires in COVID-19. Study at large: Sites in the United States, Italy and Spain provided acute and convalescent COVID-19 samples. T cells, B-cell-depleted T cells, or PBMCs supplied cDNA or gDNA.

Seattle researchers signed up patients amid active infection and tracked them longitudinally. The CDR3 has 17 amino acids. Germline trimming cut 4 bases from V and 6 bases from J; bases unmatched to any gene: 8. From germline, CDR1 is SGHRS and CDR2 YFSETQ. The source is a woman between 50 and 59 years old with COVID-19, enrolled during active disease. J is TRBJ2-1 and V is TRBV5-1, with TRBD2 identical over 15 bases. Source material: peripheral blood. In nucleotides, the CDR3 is TGCGCCAGCAGCGTACTGTCGGGACTAGCGGGAGGCAATGAGCAGTTCTTC. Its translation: CASSVLSGLAGGNEQFF.